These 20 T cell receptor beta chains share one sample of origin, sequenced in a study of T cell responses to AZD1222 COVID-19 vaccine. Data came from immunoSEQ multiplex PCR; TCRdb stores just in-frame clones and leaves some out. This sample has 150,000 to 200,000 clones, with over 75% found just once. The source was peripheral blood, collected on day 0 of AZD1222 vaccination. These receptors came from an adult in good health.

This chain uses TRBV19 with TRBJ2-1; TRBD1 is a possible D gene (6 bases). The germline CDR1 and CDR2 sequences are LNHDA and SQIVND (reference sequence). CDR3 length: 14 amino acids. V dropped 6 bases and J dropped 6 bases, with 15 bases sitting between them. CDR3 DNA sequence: TGTGCCAGTAGCCCCACAGGGTTGGGCAATGAGCAGTTCTTC. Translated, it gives CASSPTGLGNEQFF.

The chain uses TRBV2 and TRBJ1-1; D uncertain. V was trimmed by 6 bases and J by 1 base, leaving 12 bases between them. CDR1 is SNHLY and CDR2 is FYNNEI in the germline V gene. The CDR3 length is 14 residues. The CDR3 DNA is TGTGCCAGCAGCTGGGTCCGCTCGAACACTGAAGCTTTCTTT. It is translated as CASSWVRSNTEAFF.

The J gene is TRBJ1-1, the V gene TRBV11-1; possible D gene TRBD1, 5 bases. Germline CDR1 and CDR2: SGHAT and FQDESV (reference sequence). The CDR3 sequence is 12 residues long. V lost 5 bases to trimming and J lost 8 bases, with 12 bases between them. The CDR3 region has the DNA TGTGCCAGCAGCCCAGGGAATTTCGAAGCTTTCTTT. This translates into CASSPGNFEAFF.

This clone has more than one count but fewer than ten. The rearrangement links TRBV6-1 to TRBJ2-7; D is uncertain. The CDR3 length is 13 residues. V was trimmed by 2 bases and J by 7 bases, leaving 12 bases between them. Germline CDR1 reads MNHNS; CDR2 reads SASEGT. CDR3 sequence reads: CASSESRVGEQYF. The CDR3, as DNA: TGTGCCAGCAGTGAATCTCGGGTTGGGGAGCAGTACTTC.

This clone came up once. The CDR3 nucleotides read TGTGCCAGCAGCTCAGACAGCTACAATGAGCAGTTCTTC. This codes for CASSSDSYNEQFF. V gene TRBV7-2 combines with J gene TRBJ2-1; TRBD1 might be the D (5 bases). CDR3 length equals 13 residues. Germline-derived CDR1 and CDR2 are SGHTA and FQGNSA. V lost 4 bases and J lost 3, with 7 bases in between.

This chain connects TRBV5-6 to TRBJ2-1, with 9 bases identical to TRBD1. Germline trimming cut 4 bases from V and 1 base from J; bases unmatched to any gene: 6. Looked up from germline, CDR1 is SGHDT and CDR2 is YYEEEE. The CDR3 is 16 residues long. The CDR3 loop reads CASSTGTGRSYNEQFF. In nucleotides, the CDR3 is TGTGCCAGCAGCACTGGGACAGGGAGGTCCTACAATGAGCAGTTCTTC.

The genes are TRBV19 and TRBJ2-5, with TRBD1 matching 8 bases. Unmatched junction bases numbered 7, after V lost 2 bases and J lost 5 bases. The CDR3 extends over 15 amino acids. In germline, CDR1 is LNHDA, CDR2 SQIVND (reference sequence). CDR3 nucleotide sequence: TGTGCCAGTAGTATAATGCAGGGGGCGGGGGAGACCCAGTACTTC. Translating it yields CASSIMQGAGETQYF. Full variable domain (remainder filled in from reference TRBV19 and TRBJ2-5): DGGITQSPKYLFRKEGQNVTLSCEQNLNHDAMYWYRQDPGQGLRLIYYSQIVNDFQKGDIAEGYSVSREKKESFPLTVTSAQKNPTAFYLCASSIMQGAGETQYFGPGTRLLVL.

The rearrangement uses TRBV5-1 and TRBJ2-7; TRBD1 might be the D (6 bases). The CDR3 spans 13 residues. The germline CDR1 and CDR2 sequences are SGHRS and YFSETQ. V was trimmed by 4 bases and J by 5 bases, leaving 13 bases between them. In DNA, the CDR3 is TGCGCCAGCAGCCCACAGGGTTCCGACGAGCAGTACTTC. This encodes CASSPQGSDEQYF.

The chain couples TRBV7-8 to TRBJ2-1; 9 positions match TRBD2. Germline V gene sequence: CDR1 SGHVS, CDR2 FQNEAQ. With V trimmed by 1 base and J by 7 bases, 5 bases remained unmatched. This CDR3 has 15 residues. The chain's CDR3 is CASSLEAGGSNEQFF. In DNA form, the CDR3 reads TGTGCCAGCAGCTTAGAGGCGGGGGGGTCGAATGAGCAGTTCTTC.

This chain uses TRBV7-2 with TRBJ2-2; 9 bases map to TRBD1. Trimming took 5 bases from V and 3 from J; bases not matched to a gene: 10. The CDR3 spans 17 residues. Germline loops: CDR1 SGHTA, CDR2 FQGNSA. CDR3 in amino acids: CASSPEGWTGDTGELFF. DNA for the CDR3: TGTGCCAGCAGCCCAGAGGGGTGGACAGGGGACACCGGGGAGCTGTTTTTT. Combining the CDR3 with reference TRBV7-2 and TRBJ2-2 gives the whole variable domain GAGVSQSPSNKVTEKGKDVELRCDPISGHTALYWYRQSLGQGLEFLIYFQGNSAPDKSGLPSDRFSAERTGGSVSTLTIQRTQQEDSAVYLCASSPEGWTGDTGELFFGEGSRLTVL.

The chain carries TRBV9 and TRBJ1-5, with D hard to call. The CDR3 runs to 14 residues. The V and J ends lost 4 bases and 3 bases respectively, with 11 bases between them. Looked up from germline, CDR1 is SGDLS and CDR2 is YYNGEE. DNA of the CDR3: TGTGCCAGCAGCCGGACCGTCCCCAATCAGCCCCAGCATTTT. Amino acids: CASSRTVPNQPQHF.

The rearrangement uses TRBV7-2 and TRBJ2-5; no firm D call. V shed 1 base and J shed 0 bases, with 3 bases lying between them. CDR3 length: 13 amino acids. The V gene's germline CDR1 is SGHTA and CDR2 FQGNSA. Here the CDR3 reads CASSLVDQETQYF. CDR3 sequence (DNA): TGTGCCAGCAGCTTAGTGGACCAAGAGACCCAGTACTTC.

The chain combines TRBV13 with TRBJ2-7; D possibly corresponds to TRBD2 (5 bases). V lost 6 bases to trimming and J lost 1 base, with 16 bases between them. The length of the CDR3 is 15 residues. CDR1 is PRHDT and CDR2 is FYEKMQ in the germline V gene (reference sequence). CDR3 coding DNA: TGTGCCAGCAGTTTTTCCGCGGGCCCATCCTACGAGCAGTACTTC. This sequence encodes CASSFSAGPSYEQYF.

The CDR3 coding sequence is TGTGCCAGCAGCGCTAGAGGCGGATCCTACGAGCAGTACTTC. Residues: CASSARGGSYEQYF. The V call is TRBV5-4, the J call TRBJ2-7, with unresolved D. Germline lookup yields CDR1 SGHNT and CDR2 YYREEE (reference sequence). The V and J ends lost 4 bases and 1 base respectively, with 12 bases between them. This CDR3 comprises 14 residues.

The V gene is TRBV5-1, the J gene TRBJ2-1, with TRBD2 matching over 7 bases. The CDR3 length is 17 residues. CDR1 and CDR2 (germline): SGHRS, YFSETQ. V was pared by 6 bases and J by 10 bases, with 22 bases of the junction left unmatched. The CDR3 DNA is TGCGCCAGCACCCCCAGCGTCCTACCGGGGGGTCGTGAGGAGCAGTTCTTC. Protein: CASTPSVLPGGREEQFF.

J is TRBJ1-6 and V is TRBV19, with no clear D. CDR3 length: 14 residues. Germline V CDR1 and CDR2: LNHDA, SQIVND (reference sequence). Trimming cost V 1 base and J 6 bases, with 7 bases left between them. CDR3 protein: CASSIAVTNSPLHF. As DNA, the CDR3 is TGTGCCAGTAGTATAGCAGTGACTAATTCACCCCTCCACTTT.

CDR3 DNA: TGTGCCTGGAGTGTTTTTTCGGGTCCCGGGGAGCTGTTTTTT. Its protein is CAWSVFSGPGELFF. The J gene is TRBJ2-2, the V gene TRBV30; D unclear. Per the germline V gene, CDR1 is GTSNPN and CDR2 is SVGIG (reference sequence). This CDR3 is built from 14 residues. V lost 0 bases, J lost 6 bases, and 11 bases lay in between.

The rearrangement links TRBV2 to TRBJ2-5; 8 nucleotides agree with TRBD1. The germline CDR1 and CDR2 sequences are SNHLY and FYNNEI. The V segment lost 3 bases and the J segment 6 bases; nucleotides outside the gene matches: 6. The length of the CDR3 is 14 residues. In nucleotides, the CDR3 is TGTGCCAGCAGTGAGGCGGACAGGGTGAAGACCCAGTACTTC. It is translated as CASSEADRVKTQYF.

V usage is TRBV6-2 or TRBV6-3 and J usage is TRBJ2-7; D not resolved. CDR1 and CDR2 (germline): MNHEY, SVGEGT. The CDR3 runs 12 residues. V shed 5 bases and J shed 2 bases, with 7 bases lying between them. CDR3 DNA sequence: TGTGCCAGCAGTGAGGTCGCCTACGAGCAGTACTTC. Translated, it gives CASSEVAYEQYF.

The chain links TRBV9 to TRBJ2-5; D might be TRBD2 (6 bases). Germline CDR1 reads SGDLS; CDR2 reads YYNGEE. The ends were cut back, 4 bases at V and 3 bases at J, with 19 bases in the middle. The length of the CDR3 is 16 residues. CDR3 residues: CASSPGVGGGKETQYF. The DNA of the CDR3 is TGTGCCAGCAGCCCAGGCGTAGGTGGGGGGAAAGAGACCCAGTACTTC.